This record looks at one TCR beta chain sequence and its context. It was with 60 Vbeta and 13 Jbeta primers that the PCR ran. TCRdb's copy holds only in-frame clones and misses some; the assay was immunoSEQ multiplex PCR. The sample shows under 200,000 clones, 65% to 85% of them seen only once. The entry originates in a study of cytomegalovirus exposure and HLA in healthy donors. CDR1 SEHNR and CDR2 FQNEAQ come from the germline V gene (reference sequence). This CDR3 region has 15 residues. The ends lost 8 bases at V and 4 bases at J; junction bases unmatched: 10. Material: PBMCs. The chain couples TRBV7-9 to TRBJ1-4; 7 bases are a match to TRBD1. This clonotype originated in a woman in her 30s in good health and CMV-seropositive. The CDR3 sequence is CASAEGGAGNEKLFF. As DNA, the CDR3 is TGTGCCAGCGCCGAAGGGGGCGCAGGTAATGAAAAACTGTTTTTT.